This entry lists 6 T cell receptor beta chains sequenced from one sample in a study of OX40 agonist ivuxolimab in advanced cancers. Libraries were prepared by immunoSEQ multiplex PCR; TCRdb keeps only in-frame clonotypes and omits some of them. The table shows around 110,000 clones, with approximately 90% occurring only once. Sequencing used CD4+ or CD8+ T cells sorted from blood, obtained in a trial of the OX40 agonist ivuxolimab. The receptors derive from an adult with an advanced solid tumor such as melanoma, head and neck, liver or kidney cancer.

V gene TRBV6-1 combines with J gene TRBJ2-5; D ambiguous. There are 13 residues in the CDR3. The germline gives CDR1 MNHNS, CDR2 SASEGT. Trimming removed 6 bases from V and 1 base from J, with 9 bases in between. The CDR3 DNA follows: TGTGCCAGCAGGCTCGCCCTCCAAGAGACCCAGTACTTC. Its protein product is CASRLALQETQYF.

The genes are TRBV4-2 and TRBJ2-7, with a possible D match to TRBD1 (6 bases). Per germline, CDR1 LGHNA and CDR2 YNFKEQ. The CDR3 contains 13 residues. The V and J ends lost 1 base and 5 bases respectively, with 9 bases between them. CDR3 bases: TGTGCCAGCAGCCAAGGGGACATTAACGAGCAGTACTTC. It codes for CASSQGDINEQYF.

The chain employs TRBV7-2 and TRBJ2-5; 7 bases agree with TRBD2. The CDR3 covers 14 residues. J was trimmed by 1 base and V by 4 bases; bases with no gene match: 3. CDR1 is SGHTA, CDR2 FQGNSA, per germline. This CDR3 is CASSSQRGQETQYF. DNA of the CDR3: TGTGCCAGCAGCTCCCAGCGGGGCCAAGAGACCCAGTACTTC. Using reference TRBV7-2 and TRBJ2-5 for the parts outside the CDR3, the full variable domain is GAGVSQSPSNKVTEKGKDVELRCDPISGHTALYWYRQSLGQGLEFLIYFQGNSAPDKSGLPSDRFSAERTGGSVSTLTIQRTQQEDSAVYLCASSSQRGQETQYFGPGTRLLVL.

The chain carries TRBV14 and TRBJ1-3, with a possible D match to TRBD1 (6 bases). The CDR3 has 13 amino acids. CDR1 SGHDN and CDR2 FVKESK come from the germline V gene. Deletions cut 3 bases from V and 7 bases from J, with 10 bases between. This CDR3 is CASSQATGNTIYF. Here the CDR3 DNA reads TGTGCCAGCAGCCAGGCTACAGGGAACACCATATATTTT.

This chain connects TRBV5-1 to TRBJ1-2; D call uncertain. V dropped 3 bases and J dropped 3 bases, with 12 bases sitting between them. Germline lookup yields CDR1 SGHRS and CDR2 YFSETQ. This CDR3 comprises 14 residues. CDR3 in amino acids: CASSSLRTDYGYTF. CDR3 in DNA: TGCGCCAGCAGCTCCCTACGGACGGACTATGGCTACACCTTC.

The table lists this clone with a count of one. The chain couples TRBV30 to TRBJ2-7; 9 bases match TRBD1. Germline loops: CDR1 GTSNPN, CDR2 SVGIG (reference sequence). This CDR3 has 13 residues. V gave up 5 bases and J gave up 2 bases; unmatched junction bases: 4. The CDR3 protein is CAWARTGAYEQYF. The CDR3 DNA sequence: TGTGCCTGGGCCCGGACAGGGGCCTACGAGCAGTACTTC.